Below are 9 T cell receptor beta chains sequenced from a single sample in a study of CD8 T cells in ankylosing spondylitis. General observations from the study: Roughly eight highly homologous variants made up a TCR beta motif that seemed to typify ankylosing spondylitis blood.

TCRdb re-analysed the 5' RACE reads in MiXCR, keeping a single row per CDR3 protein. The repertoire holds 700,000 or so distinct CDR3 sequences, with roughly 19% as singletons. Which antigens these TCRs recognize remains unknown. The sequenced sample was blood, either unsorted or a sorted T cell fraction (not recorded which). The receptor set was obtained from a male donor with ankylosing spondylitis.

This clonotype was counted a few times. As DNA, the CDR3 is TGTGCCAGCAGCTTAGATCAGGGAAATCAGCCCCAGCATTTT. It translates to CASSLDQGNQPQHF. The chain uses TRBV7-8 and TRBJ1-5, with TRBD1 as a possible D gene (5 bases). This CDR3 is built from 14 residues. CDR1 and CDR2 from the germline V gene are SGHVS and FQNEAQ. V was pared by 1 base and J by 4 bases, with 8 bases between.

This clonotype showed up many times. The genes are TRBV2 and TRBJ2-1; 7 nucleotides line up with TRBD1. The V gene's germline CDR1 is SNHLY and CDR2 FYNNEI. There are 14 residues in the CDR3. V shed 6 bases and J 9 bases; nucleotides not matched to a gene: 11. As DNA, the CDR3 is TGTGCCAGCAGCCCTAACCGGGACAGCGCTGAGCAGTTCTTC. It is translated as CASSPNRDSAEQFF.

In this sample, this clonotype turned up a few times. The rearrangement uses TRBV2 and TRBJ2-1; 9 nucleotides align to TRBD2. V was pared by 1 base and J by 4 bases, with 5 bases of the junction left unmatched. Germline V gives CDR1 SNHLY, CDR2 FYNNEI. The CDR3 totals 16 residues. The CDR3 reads CASSEGSGGVYNEQFF. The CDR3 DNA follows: TGTGCCAGCAGTGAAGGTAGCGGGGGAGTTTACAATGAGCAGTTCTTC.

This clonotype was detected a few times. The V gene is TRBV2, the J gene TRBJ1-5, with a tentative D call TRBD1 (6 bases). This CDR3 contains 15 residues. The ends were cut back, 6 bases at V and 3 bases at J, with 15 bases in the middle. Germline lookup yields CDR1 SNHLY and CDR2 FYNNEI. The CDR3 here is CASRRTVLFNQPQHF. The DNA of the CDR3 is TGTGCCAGCAGGCGGACAGTACTCTTCAATCAGCCCCAGCATTTT.

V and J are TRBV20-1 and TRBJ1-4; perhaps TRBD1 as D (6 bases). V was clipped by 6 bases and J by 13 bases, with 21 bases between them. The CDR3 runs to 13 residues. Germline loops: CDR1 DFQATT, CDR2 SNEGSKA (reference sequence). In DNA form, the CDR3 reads TGCAGTGCGAGCCCCGGCGGGGGCCGGGGACTGTTTTTT. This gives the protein CSASPGGGRGLFF.

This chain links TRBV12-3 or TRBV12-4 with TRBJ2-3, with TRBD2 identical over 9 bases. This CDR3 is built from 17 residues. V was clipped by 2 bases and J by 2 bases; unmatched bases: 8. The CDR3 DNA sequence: TGTGCCAGCAGTTTAACATTGCGGGGGGGTGCCACAGATACGCAGTATTTT. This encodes CASSLTLRGGATDTQYF.

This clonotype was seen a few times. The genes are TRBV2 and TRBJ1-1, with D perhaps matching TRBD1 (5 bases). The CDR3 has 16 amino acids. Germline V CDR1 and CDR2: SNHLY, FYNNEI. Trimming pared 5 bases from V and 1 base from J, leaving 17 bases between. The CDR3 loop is CASSTRPDGANTEAFF. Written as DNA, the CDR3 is TGTGCCAGCAGTACACGACCGGACGGGGCGAACACTGAAGCTTTCTTT.

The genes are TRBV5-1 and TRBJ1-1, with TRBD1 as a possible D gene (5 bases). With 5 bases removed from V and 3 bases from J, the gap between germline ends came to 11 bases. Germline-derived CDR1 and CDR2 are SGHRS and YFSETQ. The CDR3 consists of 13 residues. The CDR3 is CASSGALDTEAFF. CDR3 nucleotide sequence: TGCGCCAGCAGTGGGGCATTGGACACTGAAGCTTTCTTT. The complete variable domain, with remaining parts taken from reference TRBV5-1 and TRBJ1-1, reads KAGVTQTPRYLIKTRGQQVTLSCSPISGHRSVSWYQQTPGQGLQFLFEYFSETQRNKGNFPGRFSGRQFSNSRSEMNVSTLELGDSALYLCASSGALDTEAFFGQGTRLTVV.

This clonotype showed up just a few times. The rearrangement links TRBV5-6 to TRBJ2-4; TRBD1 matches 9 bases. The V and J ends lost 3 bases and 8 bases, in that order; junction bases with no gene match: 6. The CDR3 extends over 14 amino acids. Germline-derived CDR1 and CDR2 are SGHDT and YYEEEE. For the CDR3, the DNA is TGTGCCAGCAGCTCACCGGGACAGGGAGACATTCAGTACTTC. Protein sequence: CASSSPGQGDIQYF. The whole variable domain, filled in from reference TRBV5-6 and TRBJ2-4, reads DAGVTQSPTHLIKTRGQQVTLRCSPKSGHDTVSWYQQALGQGPQFIFQYYEEEERQRGNFPDRFSGHQFPNYSSELNVNALLLGDSALYLCASSSPGQGDIQYFGAGTRLSVL.